The T cell receptor (beta chain) under discussion was sequenced for a study of blood T cell repertoires in COVID-19. Whole-study context: The study drew acute and convalescent COVID-19 samples from the United States, Italy and Spain. T cells, B-cell-depleted T cells, or PBMCs provided the cDNA or gDNA that served as material.

This clone was seen a handful of times. Original analysis: Using reference gene primer amplification, nucleated cell counts were estimated. Some clones are missing from TCRdb's copy, which holds only in-frame ones; the method was immunoSEQ multiplex PCR. For V, J and clone size, that table is used; D and trimming come from the DNA. The sample carries a few hundred thousand clones, 85% recorded once. Sequencing was carried out using peripheral blood. This clonotype was sampled from a woman between 18 and 30 years old with acute or convalescent COVID-19.

In nucleotides, the CDR3 is TGCGCCAGCAGAGTAGCGGGGGTACGGGACATTCAGTACTTC. This sequence encodes CASRVAGVRDIQYF. The chain has TRBV5-1 and TRBJ2-4; 9 bases agree with TRBD2. Germline values: CDR1 SGHRS, CDR2 YFSETQ. Unmatched junction bases numbered 8, after V lost 5 bases and J lost 8 bases. The CDR3 extends over 14 amino acids.